This TCR beta chain emerged from a study of beta chain features in type 1 diabetes. Study-wide findings and caveats: Shorter TCRB CDR3s, moderately but significantly so, marked every one of the four CD4+ subsets in Type 1 diabetes patients.

Points on this clone: Its specificity is unknown.

cDNA synthesis used the whole RNA isolate, giving expressed TCRB sequences. Profiling relied on immunoSEQ multiplex PCR, and the TCRdb table lists in-frame clones only, not all of them. The sample consists of around 650,000 clones, around an eighth of them appearing once. The J segment lost 5 bases and the V segment lost 2 bases, leaving 8 bases of the junction unmatched. Germline values: CDR1 SNHLY, CDR2 FYNNEI. CDR3 length equals 15 residues. This clonotype was sampled from a young man with type 1 diabetes. The chain links TRBV2 to TRBJ1-2, with 7 nucleotides matching TRBD1. Sequences were obtained from naive CD4+ T cells from blood. The CDR3 region has the DNA TGTGCCAGCAGTGAATCCCAGGGGGTTGTTTATGGCTACACCTTC. This translates into CASSESQGVVYGYTF.